These T cell receptor beta chains were read from a single sample in a study of T cell clonotyping in hematopoietic cell transplantation. Profiled with immunoSEQ multiplex PCR; TCRdb holds only in-frame clones, not every one. The table records roughly 14,000 clones, about nine tenths of them present only once. The sequencing here drew on PBMCs, taken 100 days after allogeneic stem cell transplant. These receptors came from a male patient aged 45 to 59 who had an allogeneic stem cell transplant from an unrelated donor, so T cells may come from the graft donor. Some clones in this sample may be carry-over from other donors' samples. Each CDR3 is given with its conserved first and last residue. A D gene is named only where the DNA matches it firmly. Part of the rows lack a size; the others show once, few, many or a class for expanded clones.

TRBV5-6,TRBJ1-2,few,TRBD1,TGTGCCAGCAGCTGGGACAGCTATGGCTACACCTTC,CASSWDSYGYTF
TRBV29-1,TRBJ2-7,-,TRBD1,TGCAGCGTTGAAGACCCGGACAGGTCCCTACCTATAGGGCAGTACTTC,CSVEDPDRSLPIGQYF
TRBV18,TRBJ2-2,-,-,TGTGCCAGCTCACCAGAAACTATCTCCGGGGAGCTGTTTTTT,CASSPETISGELFF
TRBV7-9,TRBJ2-2,-,-,TGTGCCAGCAGTCCCCAAACGGGCAACACCGGGGAGCTGTTTTTT,CASSPQTGNTGELFF
TRBV4-2,TRBJ1-1,-,-,TGTGCCAGCAGCCAACAATCGGGCCGAAACACTGAAGCTTTCTTT,CASSQQSGRNTEAFF
TRBV2,TRBJ1-6,few,-,TGTGCCAGCAAGGGGGAGGGGTATAATTCACCCCTCCACTTT,CASKGEGYNSPLHF
TRBV30,TRBJ1-5,few,TRBD1,TGTGCCTGGAGTGGGGGACAGGGGCCCCAGCCCCAGCATTTT,CAWSGGQGPQPQHF
TRBV7-7,TRBJ2-3,-,TRBD1,TGTGCCAGCAGCTCTCGGGACAGGGAGGCCCAGTATTTT,CASSSRDREAQYF
TRBV30,TRBJ1-1,once,-,TGTGCCTGGAGTCCCGACTTGAACACTGAAGCTTTCTTT,CAWSPDLNTEAFF
TRBV14,TRBJ2-1,-,-,TGTGCCAGCAGCCAACAGGTTGGTACCTACAATGAGCAGTTCTTC,CASSQQVGTYNEQFF
TRBV29-1,TRBJ2-7,-,TRBD2,TGCAGCGTTGAAGACGAGCGGGGGGGCTACGAGCAGTACTTC,CSVEDERGGYEQYF
TRBV6-5,TRBJ1-2,-,-,TGTGCCAGCAGTAACTCGGGACGGATGGTAGCCTTC,CASSNSGRMVAF
TRBV4-3,TRBJ1-2,-,TRBD1,TGCGCCAGCAGCCAAGATCGGGTAGGGACAGGGGATTATGGCTACACCTTC,CASSQDRVGTGDYGYTF
TRBV7-3,TRBJ1-2,-,-,TGTGCCAGCAGCCCCGGACGGGACTATGGCTACACCTTC,CASSPGRDYGYTF
TRBV11-2,TRBJ2-7,-,-,TGTGCCAGCAGCAGGGACGAATTCTACGAGCAGTACTTC,CASSRDEFYEQYF
TRBV27,TRBJ1-1,-,-,TGTGCCAGCAGTCCCTTCAGGGGAGTGAACACTGAAGCTTTCTTT,CASSPFRGVNTEAFF
TRBV5-1,TRBJ2-2,-,TRBD2,TGCGCCAGCAGCTTAGGACTAGCGGGAGGTCTGTCCGGGGAGCTGTTTTTT,CASSLGLAGGLSGELFF
TRBV4-1,TRBJ2-1,once,-,TGCGCCAGCAGCCCGATGGCCGGGGGGCAGGGTGAGCAGTTCTTC,CASSPMAGGQGEQFF
TRBV5-1,TRBJ2-1,-,-,TGCGCCAGCAGCACCGAGGGGGGGTCCTACAATGAGCAGTTCTTC,CASSTEGGSYNEQFF